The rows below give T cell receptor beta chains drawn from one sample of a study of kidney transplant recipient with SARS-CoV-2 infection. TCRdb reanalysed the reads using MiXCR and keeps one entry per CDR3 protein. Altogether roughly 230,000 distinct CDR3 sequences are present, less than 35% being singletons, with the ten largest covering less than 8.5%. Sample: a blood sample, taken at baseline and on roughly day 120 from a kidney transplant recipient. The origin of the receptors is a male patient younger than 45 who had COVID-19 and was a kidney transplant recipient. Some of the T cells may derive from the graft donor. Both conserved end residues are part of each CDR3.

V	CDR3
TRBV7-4	CASSVNCSARKTYGYTF
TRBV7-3	CASRKAGGGSADTQYF
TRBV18	CASSPYPSVGDNEQFF
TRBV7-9	CASSRVVYHGKTYGYTF
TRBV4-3	CASSQDYNGYNEQFF
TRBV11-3	CASSLVGRTGELFF
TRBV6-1	CASSENTGPGELFF
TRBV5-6	CASSLFPGQESGYGYTF
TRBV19	CASSFTETNRKTCGYTF
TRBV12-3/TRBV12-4	CASRGDTYNQPQHF
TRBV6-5	CASSVGISTDTQYF
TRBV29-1	CSVEGTNSGNTIYF
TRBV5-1	CASSLFIGGNSPLHF
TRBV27	CASSSLAGLAVLQETQYF
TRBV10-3	CAISEGGQANYGYTF
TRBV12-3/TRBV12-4	CASSLSGLAGEETQYF
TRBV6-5	CASSGLDRGDEKLFF
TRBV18	CASSPFFQAVNTGELFF
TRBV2	CASSELVGSRETQYF
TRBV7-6	CASSKYYESRKTYGYTF
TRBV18	CANSLTPSSYNSPLHF